This entry concerns a single T cell receptor (beta chain). Its cognate antigen is unknown. The primer mix had 60 Vbeta and 13 Jbeta primers. The protocol was immunoSEQ multiplex PCR, while the TCRdb copy is restricted to in-frame clones and leaves out a portion. The sample has 42,000 or so clones; about 47% are singletons. The record originates from a study of cytomegalovirus exposure and HLA in healthy donors. The CDR3 has 12 amino acids. V dropped 7 bases and J dropped 6 bases, with 11 bases sitting between them. Germline-derived CDR1 and CDR2 are LNHDA and SQIVND (reference sequence). Study-wide points: TRBV6-2, TRBV6-3 and some other V segments were excluded as indistinguishable. One variant, a missense change in DCLRE1C, was linked in a later analysis to TCR beta V- and J-gene trimming. Cytomegalovirus-associated status was assigned to 150 or so TCR beta chains.

Sequencing input: PBMCs. V is TRBV19 and J is TRBJ2-3; D might be TRBD2 (5 bases). This sequence was found in a human donor in good health. The CDR3 is CASNGRGDTQYF. The CDR3 DNA follows: TGTGCCAGTAATGGCCGAGGGGATACGCAGTATTTT.